The sequence of this T cell receptor beta chain was determined in a study of blood T cell repertoires in COVID-19. The overall study: Acute and convalescent COVID-19 specimens originated in the United States, Italy and Spain. T cells, B-cell-depleted T cells, or PBMCs provided the cDNA or gDNA that served as material.

As processed by the authors: Cell counts per sample came from amplifying reference gene primers. Libraries were prepared by immunoSEQ multiplex PCR; TCRdb keeps only in-frame clonotypes and omits some of them. The D gene and trimming were derived from the DNA, and the V and J assignments and clone size from that table. Here the sample spans about 140,000 clones, approximately 82% being singletons. CDR3 size: 14 residues. V shed 4 bases and J shed 4 bases, with 13 bases lying between them. Germline assignment: CDR1 LNHNV and CDR2 YYDKDF (reference sequence). This chain joins TRBV15 and TRBJ1-1; a weak D match, TRBD1 (5 bases). The receptor comes from a human donor in a cohort sampled during active COVID-19. Material: peripheral blood. CDR3 bases: TGTGCCACCAGCACCGGCGGGGGAAGCACTGAAGCTTTCTTT. Translation gives CATSTGGGSTEAFF.